This T cell receptor (beta chain) stems from a study of vaccination and CD4 T cells after COVID-19 (dated by TCRdb to the early 2020s). For the study in its entirety: Convalescent patients had a positive SARS-CoV-2 result on nasal swab PCR, and of these patients, some 10 had mild disease and one had severe disease. The convalescent cohort comprised six males and four females, including two Hispanic individuals, seven Caucasians, two Asians and one multiracial person. In ten to eleven COVID-19 convalescent patients and several infection-naive healthy vaccine recipients, researchers compared the spike-specific CD4+ TCR repertoire from before mRNA vaccination with the repertoire from after. Three convalescent patients were sampled both early after vaccination (day 14) and late after vaccination (days 161 to 241). As controls, cultures received a CEFX viral epitope pool (the positive control), an HIV-1 Nef peptide pool (the negative control), or no peptide at all. Each participant got two doses of either the Pfizer-BioNTech BNT162b2 vaccine (n=8) or the Moderna mRNA-1273 vaccine (n=2). Post-vaccine blood samples were obtained a median of approximately 70 days after the second vaccine dose, with a range of about 14 to 250 days. For stimulating the cultures, overlapping spike peptide pools were used, derived from SARS-CoV-2 as well as from the common cold coronaviruses HCoV-NL63, HCoV-OC43 and HCoV-229E. Post-COVID blood samples were collected from convalescent patients a median of roughly 100 days after diagnosis, with a range of roughly 30 to 161 days. The paper as a whole reports these results and caveats: In convalescent patients, a median 86.3% of post-vaccine SARS-CoV-2-reactive clones were detected only after vaccination, and vaccine-specific priming was suggested by this finding. Of the vaccine-specific clones found in convalescent patients, nearly all (304 of 307) were mono-reactive for SARS-CoV-2 spike instead of being cross-reactive with common cold coronaviruses. The number of convalescent patients in the study was relatively small, and the study did not examine early timepoints following natural infection. An increase in the median number of SARS-CoV-2-reactive clonotypes from approximately 21 after infection to roughly 38 after vaccination was observed, but the change was not found to be significant.

Taken with the paper, the label for time point translates to: late sampling 161 to 241 days after vaccination in a few convalescent patients. This specimen's treatment or condition label, per the study, means: approximately nine-day PBMC culture with coronavirus spike peptide pools or control peptides (ViraFEST assay). The ViraFEST assay, used in the study, expanded antigen-specific T cells with peptide pools and then identified the expanded clonotypes through TCR sequencing. The convalescent patients' positive SARS-CoV-2 PCR tests fell between March and December 2020, which was before the Alpha, Beta and Delta variants emerged in the United States. Each well held two million PBMCs cultured with approximately 10 ug/ml peptide pools in IMDM containing around 5% human AB serum and roughly 10 IU/ml IL-2. On days 3 and 7, half of the culture medium was replaced with fresh IL-2-containing medium. After roughly nine days of culture, CD4+ T cells were isolated by negative selection using the EasySep CD4+ T cell isolation kit. PBMCs were separated from whole blood using Ficoll-Paque Plus gradient centrifugation and then either used fresh or cryopreserved at -140C. Each culture condition was generally run in triplicate wells.

V is clipped by 5 bases and J by 4 bases, and the sequence between their germline boundaries is 9 bases long. The CDR3 covers 13 residues, taking in both the cysteine and the phenylalanine. Only the CDR3 region is kept as DNA, spanning 39 bases read in frame from base 1. Reading the germline V gene gives CDR1 SGHTA and CDR2 FQGNSA. As concerns this clonotype: The specificity of this receptor is unknown. No much larger clone is present one base from it, and per-base qualities are unavailable.

Libraries were built with PCR. At the Johns Hopkins FTIC core, DNA from the cultured CD4+ T cells underwent TCR sequencing with the Oncomine TCR Beta short-read assay. Genomic DNA was extracted from the cultured CD4+ T cells with the QIAamp micro DNA kit. Oncomine TCR Beta libraries from cultured CD4+ T cells were pooled with unique dual indexes and sequenced on an Illumina iSeq 100. The source study handled its data this way. Non-productive sequences were removed, and CDR3s that did not start with C, did not end with F or W, or were shorter than 7 amino acids were discarded. The MANAFEST web application was used to identify antigen-specific clonotypes by comparing peptide-stimulated wells against reference wells and other culture wells. An FDR below 0.05, an odds ratio above 5, and a productive frequency above 0.1% in at least two of three replicate wells were required for clones to be considered positive. Cross-reactive clonotypes were defined as significantly expanded in both SARS-CoV-2 spike wells and at least one common cold coronavirus spike condition. Levenshtein distances (stringdist) and unrooted phylogenetic trees (ape) in R version 3.6.1 were used to assess CDR3 homology. The public reads were reprocessed in TCRdb via fastp at Q25 and MiXCR, keeping in-frame beta chains. Identical CDR3 protein sequences are pooled into one entry, listed with their most common genes and DNA. TCRdb's processing, not the authors' own work, is the source of the V and J calls. This sample lists more than 20,000 distinct CDR3 sequences; about 43% were detected once. About 13% of the sample is in the top ten clones.

The receptor's source is a human donor who had recovered from COVID-19. This material consisted of CD4+ T cells from blood, cultured in vitro, taken about 7 months after SARS-CoV-2 vaccination. The rearrangement joined TRBV7-2 to TRBJ2-1; TRBD2 is a possible D gene, resting on 6 matching bases. Here is the DNA: TGTGCCAGCAGCCTGGGACTTTACAATGAGCAGTTCTTC. The encoded protein is CASSLGLYNEQFF. Reference TRBV7-2 and TRBJ2-1 genes cover what lies past the CDR3, so the full variable domain is GAGVSQSPSNKVTEKGKDVELRCDPISGHTALYWYRQSLGQGLEFLIYFQGNSAPDKSGLPSDRFSAERTGGSVSTLTIQRTQQEDSAVYLCASSLGLYNEQFFGPGTRLTVL.